The 20 T cell receptor beta chains below all came from one sample that was sequenced in a study of post-analysis software for immune sequencing data. Points from the study as a whole: There were five or six TRBV segments more frequent in patients than controls, and TRBV5-6, TRBV5-1 and TRBV20-1 were among them.

No antigen is known for these receptors. The TCR beta cDNA libraries carried unique molecular identifiers. TCRdb reprocessed the PCR reads with MiXCR, giving one entry per CDR3 protein. The sample yields approximately 180,000 distinct CDR3 sequences, around 28% seen once. The sequencing input was blood. The source is a girl aged 10-17 years with multiple sclerosis.

This clonotype was counted many times. The gene calls are TRBV27 and TRBJ2-3, with a possible D match to TRBD1 (6 bases). Trimming pared 6 bases from V and 2 bases from J, leaving 15 bases between. Germline V CDR1 and CDR2: MNHEY, SMNVEV (reference sequence). CDR3 length: 15 amino acids. The CDR3 nucleotides read TGTGCCAGCAGCCCAGGGGCAGGGAACACAGATACGCAGTATTTT. Amino acids: CASSPGAGNTDTQYF.

The sample holds a few counts of this clonotype. The genes are TRBV12-3 or TRBV12-4 and TRBJ1-1; the D gene is possibly TRBD1 (5 bases). The CDR3 totals 15 residues. Trimming removed 7 bases from V and 0 bases from J, with 15 bases in between. The CDR3 loop is CASTPPRVMNTEAFF. Here the CDR3 DNA reads TGTGCCAGCACACCTCCCAGGGTTATGAACACTGAAGCTTTCTTT.

CDR3 protein: CASSLPQTGTHAYTF. CDR3 in DNA: TGCGCCAGCAGCTTGCCCCAAACAGGGACCCATGCCTACACCTTC. The chain combines TRBV5-1 with TRBJ1-2, with TRBD1 as a possible D gene (6 bases). V was pared by 1 base and J by 10 bases, with 20 bases between. The CDR3 length is 15 residues. CDR1 and CDR2 (germline): SGHRS, YFSETQ.

The chain recombines TRBV5-1 with TRBJ2-3; 10 bases align to TRBD2. Trimming cost V 6 bases and J 1 base; bases outside gene matches: 5. This CDR3 comprises 15 residues. Germline V gene sequence: CDR1 SGHRS, CDR2 YFSETQ. The DNA of the CDR3 is TGCGCCAGCACCGAAGGACTAGCGGGCACAGATACGCAGTATTTT. Amino acids: CASTEGLAGTDTQYF.

In its sample, this clonotype was seen a few times. The rearrangement uses TRBV12-3 or TRBV12-4 and TRBJ2-3, with 9 nucleotides matching TRBD2. The CDR3 spans 16 residues. V trimming: 3 bases; J trimming: 4 bases; junction bases outside the gene matches: 8. The CDR3 DNA reads TGTGCCAGCAGTTTGATAGCTAGCGGGACCCCAGATACGCAGTATTTT. It codes for CASSLIASGTPDTQYF.

This clonotype was seen ten or more times. The chain employs TRBV12-3 or TRBV12-4 and TRBJ2-4; a weak D match, TRBD2 (6 bases). V lost 2 bases to trimming and J lost 0 bases, with 8 bases between them. The CDR3 covers 15 residues. The CDR3 region is CASSLRGLAKNIQYF. DNA of the CDR3: TGTGCCAGCAGTTTAAGGGGACTAGCCAAAAACATTCAGTACTTC.

As for this clonotype: This may come from a read error, since a much larger clone is one base off. V and J are TRBV7-9 and TRBJ2-3; TRBD2 might be the D (5 bases). V lost 3 bases, J lost 8 bases, and 21 bases lay in between. CDR3 length equals 16 residues. From germline, CDR1 is SEHNR and CDR2 FQNEAQ (reference sequence). The CDR3 protein is CASSFDWEMPTGTQYF. For the CDR3, the DNA is TGTGCCAGCAGCTTTGATTGGGAGATGCCCACGGGTACGCAGTATTTT.

V and J are TRBV29-1 and TRBJ1-1; D is uncertain. The CDR3 contains 11 residues. V lost 3 bases, J lost 7 bases, and 9 bases lay in between. Looked up from germline, CDR1 is SQVTM and CDR2 is ANQGSEA. CDR3 coding DNA: TGCAGCGTTGACCCTGGGAATGAAGCTTTCTTT. Translated, it gives CSVDPGNEAFF.

Concerning this clonotype itself: A much larger clone lies one base from this, so it may be a read error. This chain joins TRBV27 and TRBJ2-4; D unclear. The DNA end is a closer match to TRBJ2-7, so the J assignment may be wrong. The germline V gene has CDR1 MNHEY and CDR2 SMNVEV (reference sequence). The CDR3 contains 13 residues. DNA for the CDR3: TGTGCCAGCAGTTTATCGGTGCGAAACGAGCAGTACTTC. Residues: CASSLSVRNEQYF.

This clonotype has just a few counts. The genes are TRBV18 and TRBJ2-7; the match to TRBD2 covers 9 bases. Germline-derived CDR1 and CDR2 are KGHSH and LQKENI. With 4 bases clipped from V and 3 bases from J, the junction kept 10 bases outside the gene matches. The CDR3 sequence is 16 residues long. The CDR3 DNA is TGTGCCAGCTCACACCTAGCGGGGACCACCGACTACGAGCAGTACTTC. It yields the protein CASSHLAGTTDYEQYF.

A few counts support this clonotype. The chain recombines TRBV7-8 with TRBJ2-7, with a weak D call TRBD2 (5 bases). The CDR3 totals 15 residues. Germline loops: CDR1 SGHVS, CDR2 FQNEAQ. V shed 3 bases and J shed 1 base, with 13 bases lying between them. The CDR3 DNA reads TGTGCCAGCAGCTTGGCGAGGGCCCAATCCTACGAGCAGTACTTC. This gives the protein CASSLARAQSYEQYF.

This clonotype came up many times. The rearrangement uses TRBV7-2 and TRBJ2-7; 12 bases are shared with TRBD2. V lost 1 base to trimming and J lost 4 bases; unmatched junction nucleotides: 2. The CDR3 length is 15 residues. Germline V gives CDR1 SGHTA, CDR2 FQGNSA. This chain's CDR3 is CASSLGLAGVYEQYF. DNA of the CDR3: TGTGCCAGCAGCTTAGGACTAGCGGGAGTGTACGAGCAGTACTTC. The full variable domain, in which reference TRBV7-2 and TRBJ2-7 provide the parts outside the CDR3, is GAGVSQSPSNKVTEKGKDVELRCDPISGHTALYWYRQSLGQGLEFLIYFQGNSAPDKSGLPSDRFSAERTGGSVSTLTIQRTQQEDSAVYLCASSLGLAGVYEQYFGPGTRLTVT.

At least ten counts were recorded for this clonotype. The CDR3 nucleotides are TGTGCCAGCAGCCCGGGACGGAGATTTAACTATGGCTACACCTTC. Protein sequence: CASSPGRRFNYGYTF. The chain links TRBV9 to TRBJ1-2; D possibly corresponds to TRBD1 (5 bases). Between the trimmed V and J ends, which lost 4 bases and 1 base, there was a span of 14 bases. This CDR3 contains 15 residues. Germline values: CDR1 SGDLS, CDR2 YYNGEE. Looking up the rest from reference TRBV9 and TRBJ1-2 gives the full variable domain: DSGVTQTPKHLITATGQRVTLRCSPRSGDLSVYWYQQSLDQGLQFLIQYYNGEERAKGNILERFSAQQFPDLHSELNLSSLELGDSALYFCASSPGRRFNYGYTFGSGTRLTVV.

The V call is TRBV7-8, the J call TRBJ2-1; the match to TRBD2 covers 10 bases. Looked up from germline, CDR1 is SGHVS and CDR2 is FQNEAQ. This CDR3 region has 18 residues. Unmatched junction bases numbered 7, after V lost 1 base and J lost 1 base. The DNA of the CDR3 is TGTGCCAGCAGCTTAGTGTCCCCTAGCGGGAGATCCTACAATGAGCAGTTCTTC. Protein product: CASSLVSPSGRSYNEQFF.

This clonotype is a singleton in its sample. A junction boundary mismatches the germline segment, possibly from a read error. This chain uses TRBV7-6 with TRBJ2-1; 7 bases are shared with TRBD1. The germline CDR1 and CDR2 sequences are SGHVS and FNYEAQ. The CDR3 is made up of 16 amino acids. CDR3 region: CASSLVGQGVFTERFF. CDR3 coding DNA: TGTGCCAGCAGCTTAGTCGGGCAGGGGGTTTTTACTGAGCGGTTCTTC.

V and J are TRBV7-9 and TRBJ2-7; D is unresolved. Germline V gene lookup returns CDR1 SEHNR and CDR2 FQNEAQ (reference sequence). CDR3 length: 13 residues. The germline V and J ends were trimmed by 0 bases and 4 bases, with 7 bases remaining between them. CDR3 region: CASSLAGTYEQYF. In DNA form, the CDR3 reads TGTGCCAGCAGCTTAGCGGGCACGTACGAGCAGTACTTC.

This clonotype showed up just a few times. V usage is TRBV6-6 and J usage is TRBJ1-1; TRBD1 agrees at 7 bases. The CDR3 loop spans 15 amino acids. Germline lookup yields CDR1 MNHNY and CDR2 SVGAGI (reference sequence). After removal of 5 bases from V and 5 bases from J, the junction contained 11 bases not matched to a gene. The CDR3 nucleotides read TGTGCCAGCAGTAGACGTACAGGGGAGGGGACTGAAGCTTTCTTT. Its translation is CASSRRTGEGTEAFF.

This clonotype appeared many times. This chain links TRBV2 with TRBJ1-2; D is possibly TRBD1 (5 bases). The CDR3 is made up of 14 amino acids. Germline CDR1 SNHLY, CDR2 FYNNEI. V lost 7 bases to trimming and J lost 8 bases, with 20 bases between them. The CDR3, as DNA: TGTGCCAGCAACCCAGGGTTTGGCGGGGAAGGCTACACCTTC. As protein: CASNPGFGGEGYTF.

To note about this clonotype: Possible read error: a much larger clone is one base away. The chain carries TRBV24-1 and TRBJ2-7; 11 bases are shared with TRBD1. Germline V lookup: CDR1 KGHDR, CDR2 SFDVKD. The CDR3 has 14 amino acids. Losses at the gene ends were 7 bases for V and 4 bases for J; bases not matched to a gene: 5. In nucleotides, the CDR3 is TGTGCCACCAGGGCCGGGACAGGGGGTTACGAGCAGTACTTC. Residues: CATRAGTGGYEQYF.

This clonotype was found a few times. V usage is TRBV18 and J usage is TRBJ1-6, with a weak D call TRBD1 (6 bases). The CDR3 contains 14 residues. The V end was cut by 3 bases, the J end by 8 bases, with 11 bases between. Germline assignment: CDR1 KGHSH and CDR2 LQKENI. The CDR3 spells CASSPGGRDSPLHF. CDR3 DNA sequence: TGTGCCAGCTCACCGGGGGGCAGAGATTCACCCCTCCACTTT.